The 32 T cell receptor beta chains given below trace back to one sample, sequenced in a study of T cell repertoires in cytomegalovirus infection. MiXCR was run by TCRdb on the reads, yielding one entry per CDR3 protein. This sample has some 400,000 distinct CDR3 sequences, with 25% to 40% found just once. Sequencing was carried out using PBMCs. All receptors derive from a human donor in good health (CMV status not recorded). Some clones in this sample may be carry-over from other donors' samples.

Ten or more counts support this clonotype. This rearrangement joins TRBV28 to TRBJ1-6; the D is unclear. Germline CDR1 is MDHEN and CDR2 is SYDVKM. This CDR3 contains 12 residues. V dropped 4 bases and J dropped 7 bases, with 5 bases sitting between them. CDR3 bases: TGTGCCAGCAGTTCAGTAAATTCACCCCTCCACTTT. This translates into CASSSVNSPLHF.

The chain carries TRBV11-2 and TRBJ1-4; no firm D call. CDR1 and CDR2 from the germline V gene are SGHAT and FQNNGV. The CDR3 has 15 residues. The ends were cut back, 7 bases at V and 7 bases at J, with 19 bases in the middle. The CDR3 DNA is TGTGCCAGCAACAGTCTAAGGGTAAACAGTGAAAAACTGTTTTTT. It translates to CASNSLRVNSEKLFF.

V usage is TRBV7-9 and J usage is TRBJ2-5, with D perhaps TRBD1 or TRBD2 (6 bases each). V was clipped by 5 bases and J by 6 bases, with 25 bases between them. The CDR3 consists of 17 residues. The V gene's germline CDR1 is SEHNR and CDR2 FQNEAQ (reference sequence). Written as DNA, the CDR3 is TGTGCCAGCAGCCCAGACCTCAGGAGGGGGGCGCGGAAGACCCAGTACTTC. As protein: CASSPDLRRGARKTQYF. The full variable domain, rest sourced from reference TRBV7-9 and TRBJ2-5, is DTGVSQNPRHKITKRGQNVTFRCDPISEHNRLYWYRQTLGQGPEFLTYFQNEAQLEKSRLLSDRFSAERPKGSFSTLEIQRTEQGDSAMYLCASSPDLRRGARKTQYFGPGTRLLVL.

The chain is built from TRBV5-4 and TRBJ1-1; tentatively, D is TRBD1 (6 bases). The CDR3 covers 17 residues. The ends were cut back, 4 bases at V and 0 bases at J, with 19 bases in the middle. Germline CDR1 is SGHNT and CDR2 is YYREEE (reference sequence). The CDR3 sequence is CASSGGGGPVMNTEAFF. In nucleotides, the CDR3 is TGTGCCAGCAGCGGAGGGGGGGGCCCGGTAATGAACACTGAAGCTTTCTTT.

The CDR3 loop reads CASSQTEWRRQQRHNEQFF. CDR3 DNA: TGCGCCAGCAGCCAAACCGAGTGGCGCCGACAGCAAAGGCACAATGAGCAGTTCTTC. The gene calls are TRBV23-1 and TRBJ2-1, with D perhaps TRBD1 (5 bases). TRBV23-1 is classed as an ORF, of uncertain function. Deletions cut 6 bases from V and 5 bases from J, with 29 bases between. The CDR3 covers 19 residues.

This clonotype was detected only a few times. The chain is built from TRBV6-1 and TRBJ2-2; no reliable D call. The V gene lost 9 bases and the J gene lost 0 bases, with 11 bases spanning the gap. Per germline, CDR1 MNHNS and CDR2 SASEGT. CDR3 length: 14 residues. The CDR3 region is CASYKGPNTGELFF. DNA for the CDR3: TGTGCCAGTTACAAGGGCCCGAACACCGGGGAGCTGTTTTTT.

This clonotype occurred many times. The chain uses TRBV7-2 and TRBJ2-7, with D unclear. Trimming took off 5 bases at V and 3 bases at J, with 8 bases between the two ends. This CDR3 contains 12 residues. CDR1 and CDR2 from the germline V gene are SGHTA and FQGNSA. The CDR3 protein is CASSRPNYEQYF. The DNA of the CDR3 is TGTGCCAGCAGCCGTCCCAACTACGAGCAGTACTTC.

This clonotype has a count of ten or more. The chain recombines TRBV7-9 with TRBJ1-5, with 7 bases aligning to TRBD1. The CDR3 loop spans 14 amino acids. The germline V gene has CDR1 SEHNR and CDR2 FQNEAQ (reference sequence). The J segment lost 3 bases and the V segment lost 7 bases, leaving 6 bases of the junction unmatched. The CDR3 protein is CASTGGQNNQPQHF. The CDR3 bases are TGTGCCAGCACCGGGGGACAGAACAATCAGCCCCAGCATTTT.

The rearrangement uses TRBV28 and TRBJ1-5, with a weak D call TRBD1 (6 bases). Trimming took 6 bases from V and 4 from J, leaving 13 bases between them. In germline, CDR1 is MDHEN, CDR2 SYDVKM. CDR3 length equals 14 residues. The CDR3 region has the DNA TGTGCCAGCAGGGGCGGACAGACTAATCAGCCCCAGCATTTT. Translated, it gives CASRGGQTNQPQHF.

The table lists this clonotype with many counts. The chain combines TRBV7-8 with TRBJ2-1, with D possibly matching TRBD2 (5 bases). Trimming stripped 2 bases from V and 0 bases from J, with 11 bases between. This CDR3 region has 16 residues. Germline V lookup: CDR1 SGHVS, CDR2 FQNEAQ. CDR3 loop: CASSLRAGDSYNEQFF. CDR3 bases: TGTGCCAGCAGCTTAAGGGCGGGTGACTCCTACAATGAGCAGTTCTTC.

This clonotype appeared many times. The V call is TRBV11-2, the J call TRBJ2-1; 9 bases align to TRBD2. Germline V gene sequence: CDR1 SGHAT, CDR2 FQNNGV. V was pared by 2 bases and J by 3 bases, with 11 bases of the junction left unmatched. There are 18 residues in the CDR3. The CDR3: CASSLSALLAGIYNEQFF. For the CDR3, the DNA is TGTGCCAGCAGCTTATCCGCCCTTCTAGCGGGGATCTACAATGAGCAGTTCTTC.

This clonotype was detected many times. The CDR3 sequence is CASRNPLGRGMMGNTEAFF. CDR3 nucleotide sequence: TGTGCCAGTAGGAACCCGTTGGGCAGGGGGATGATGGGGAACACTGAAGCTTTCTTT. The chain combines TRBV19 with TRBJ1-1; TRBD1 agrees at 7 bases. This CDR3 spans 19 amino acids. Germline-derived CDR1 and CDR2 are LNHDA and SQIVND (reference sequence). Unmatched junction bases numbered 20, after V lost 6 bases and J lost 1 base.

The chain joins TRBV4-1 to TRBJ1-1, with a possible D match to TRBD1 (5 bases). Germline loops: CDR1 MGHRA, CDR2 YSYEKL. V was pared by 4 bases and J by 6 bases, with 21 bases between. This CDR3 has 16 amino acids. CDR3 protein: CASSPKADSLVPEAFF. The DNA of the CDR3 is TGCGCCAGCAGCCCTAAAGCCGACAGTTTGGTACCTGAAGCTTTCTTT.

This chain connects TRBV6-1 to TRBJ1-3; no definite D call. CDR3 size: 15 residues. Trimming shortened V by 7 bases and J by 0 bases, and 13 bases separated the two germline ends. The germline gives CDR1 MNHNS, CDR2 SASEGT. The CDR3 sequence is CASTPGRLSGNTIYF. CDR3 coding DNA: TGTGCCAGCACTCCCGGACGGCTCTCTGGAAACACCATATATTTT.

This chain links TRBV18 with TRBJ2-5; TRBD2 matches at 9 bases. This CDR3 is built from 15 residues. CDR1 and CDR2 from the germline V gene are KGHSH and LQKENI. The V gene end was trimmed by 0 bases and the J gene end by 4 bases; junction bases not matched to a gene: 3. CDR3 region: CASSPPGLAGETQYF. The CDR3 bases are TGTGCCAGCTCACCACCGGGACTAGCTGGAGAGACCCAGTACTTC.

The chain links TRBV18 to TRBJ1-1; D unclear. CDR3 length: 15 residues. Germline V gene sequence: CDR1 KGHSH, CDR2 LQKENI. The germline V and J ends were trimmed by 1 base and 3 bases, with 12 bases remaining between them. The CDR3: CASSPLEQPDTEAFF. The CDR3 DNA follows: TGTGCCAGCTCACCACTTGAACAGCCGGACACTGAAGCTTTCTTT. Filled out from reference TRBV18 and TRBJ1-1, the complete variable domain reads NAGVMQNPRHLVRRRGQEARLRCSPMKGHSHVYWYRQLPEEGLKFMVYLQKENIIDESGMPKERFSAEFPKEGPSILRIQQVVRGDSAAYFCASSPLEQPDTEAFFGQGTRLTVV.

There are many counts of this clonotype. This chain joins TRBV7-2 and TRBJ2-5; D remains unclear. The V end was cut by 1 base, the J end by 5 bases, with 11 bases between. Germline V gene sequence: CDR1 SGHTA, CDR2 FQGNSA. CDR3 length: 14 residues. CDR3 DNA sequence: TGTGCCAGCAGCTTAGTGGGTAAAATCGAGACCCAGTACTTC. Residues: CASSLVGKIETQYF.

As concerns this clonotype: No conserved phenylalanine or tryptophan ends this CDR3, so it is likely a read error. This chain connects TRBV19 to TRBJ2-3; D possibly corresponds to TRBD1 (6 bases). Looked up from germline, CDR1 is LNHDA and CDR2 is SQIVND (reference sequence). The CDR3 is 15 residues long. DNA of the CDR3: TGTGCCAGTATTATAGATCTCGGCAGGGGCGATACGCAGTATTTG. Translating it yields CASIIDLGRGDTQYL.

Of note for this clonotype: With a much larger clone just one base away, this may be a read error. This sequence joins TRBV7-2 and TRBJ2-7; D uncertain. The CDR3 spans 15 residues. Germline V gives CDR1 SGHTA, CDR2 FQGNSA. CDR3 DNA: TGTTCCAGCAGCTTACTTGGAGACGGCTCCTACGAGCAGTACTTC. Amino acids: CSSSLLGDGSYEQYF.

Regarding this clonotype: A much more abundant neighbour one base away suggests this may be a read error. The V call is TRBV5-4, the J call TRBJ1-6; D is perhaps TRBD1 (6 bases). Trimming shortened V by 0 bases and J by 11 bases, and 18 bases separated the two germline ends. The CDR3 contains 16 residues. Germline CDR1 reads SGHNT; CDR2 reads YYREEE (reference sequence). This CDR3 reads CASSLDRASNSPPLHF. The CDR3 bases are TGTGCCAGCAGCTTGGACAGGGCTTCTAACAGCCCACCCCTCCACTTT.

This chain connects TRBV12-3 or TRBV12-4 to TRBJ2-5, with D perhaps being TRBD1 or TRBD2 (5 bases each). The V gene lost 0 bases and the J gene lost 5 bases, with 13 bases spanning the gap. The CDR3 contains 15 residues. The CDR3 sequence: CASSLAIGTRETQYF. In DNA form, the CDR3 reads TGTGCCAGCAGTTTAGCGATCGGGACGCGGGAGACCCAGTACTTC.

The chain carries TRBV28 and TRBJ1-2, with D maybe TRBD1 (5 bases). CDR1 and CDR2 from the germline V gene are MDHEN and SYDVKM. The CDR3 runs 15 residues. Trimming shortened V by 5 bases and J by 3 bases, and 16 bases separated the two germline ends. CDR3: CASSPGDYRDYGYTF. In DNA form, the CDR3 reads TGTGCCAGCAGTCCCGGGGACTATAGGGACTATGGCTACACCTTC.

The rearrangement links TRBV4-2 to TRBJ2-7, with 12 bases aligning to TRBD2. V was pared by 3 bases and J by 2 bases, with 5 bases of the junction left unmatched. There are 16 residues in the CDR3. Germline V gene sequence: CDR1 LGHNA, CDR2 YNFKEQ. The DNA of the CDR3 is TGTGCCAGCAGCCAGGTACTAGCGGGGGGTACCTACGAGCAGTACTTC. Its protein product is CASSQVLAGGTYEQYF.

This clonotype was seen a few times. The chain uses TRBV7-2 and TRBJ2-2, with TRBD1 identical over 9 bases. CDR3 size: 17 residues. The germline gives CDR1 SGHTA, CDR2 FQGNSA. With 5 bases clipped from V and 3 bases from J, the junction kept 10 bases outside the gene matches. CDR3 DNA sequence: TGTGCCAGCAGCCCAAACAGGGGGCTGTGGGACACCGGGGAGCTGTTTTTT. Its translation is CASSPNRGLWDTGELFF.

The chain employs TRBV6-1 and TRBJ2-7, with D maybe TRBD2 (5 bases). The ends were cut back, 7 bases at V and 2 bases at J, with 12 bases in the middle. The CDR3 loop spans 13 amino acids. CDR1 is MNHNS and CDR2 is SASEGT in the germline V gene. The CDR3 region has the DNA TGTGCCAGCACGTTCGGGGAAGCCTACGAGCAGTACTTC. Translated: CASTFGEAYEQYF.

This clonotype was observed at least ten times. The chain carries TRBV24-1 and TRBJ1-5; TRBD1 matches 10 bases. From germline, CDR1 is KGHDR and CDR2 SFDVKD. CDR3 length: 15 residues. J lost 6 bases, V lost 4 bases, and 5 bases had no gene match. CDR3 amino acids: CATSEPGQGFQPQHF. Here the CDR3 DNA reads TGTGCCACCAGTGAGCCGGGACAGGGGTTTCAGCCCCAGCATTTT.

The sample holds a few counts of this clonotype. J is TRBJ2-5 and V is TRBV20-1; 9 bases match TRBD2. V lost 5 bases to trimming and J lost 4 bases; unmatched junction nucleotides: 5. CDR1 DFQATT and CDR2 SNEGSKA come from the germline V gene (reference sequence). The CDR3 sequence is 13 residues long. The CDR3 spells CSAPLLAGETQYF. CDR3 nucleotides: TGCAGTGCTCCTCTACTAGCGGGAGAGACCCAGTACTTC.

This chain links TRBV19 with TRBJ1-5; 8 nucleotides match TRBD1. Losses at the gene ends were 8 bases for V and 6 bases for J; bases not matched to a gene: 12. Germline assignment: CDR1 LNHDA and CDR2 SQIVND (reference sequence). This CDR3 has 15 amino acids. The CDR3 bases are TGTGCCAGTGACCCAACCCTCAGGGGGCCTCAGCCCCAGCATTTT. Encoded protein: CASDPTLRGPQPQHF.

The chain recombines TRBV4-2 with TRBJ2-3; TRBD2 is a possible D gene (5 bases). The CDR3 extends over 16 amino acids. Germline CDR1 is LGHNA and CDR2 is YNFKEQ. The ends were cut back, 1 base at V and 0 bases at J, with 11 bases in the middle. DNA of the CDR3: TGTGCCAGCAGCCAAGCCAAAACGGGGAGCACAGATACGCAGTATTTT. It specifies CASSQAKTGSTDTQYF.

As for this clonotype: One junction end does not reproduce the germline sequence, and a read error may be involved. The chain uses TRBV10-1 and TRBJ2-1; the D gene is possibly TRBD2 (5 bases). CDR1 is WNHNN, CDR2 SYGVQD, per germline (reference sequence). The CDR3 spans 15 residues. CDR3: CDSSKDLSSYNEHFF. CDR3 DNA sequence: TGCGACAGCAGCAAGGACTTGAGCTCCTACAATGAGCATTTCTTC.

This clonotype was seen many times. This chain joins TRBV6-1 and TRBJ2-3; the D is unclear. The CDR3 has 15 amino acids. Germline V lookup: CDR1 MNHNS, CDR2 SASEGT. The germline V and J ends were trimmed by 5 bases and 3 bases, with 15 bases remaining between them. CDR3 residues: CASSTRAQATDTQYF. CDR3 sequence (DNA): TGTGCCAGCAGTACAAGGGCCCAAGCGACAGATACGCAGTATTTT.

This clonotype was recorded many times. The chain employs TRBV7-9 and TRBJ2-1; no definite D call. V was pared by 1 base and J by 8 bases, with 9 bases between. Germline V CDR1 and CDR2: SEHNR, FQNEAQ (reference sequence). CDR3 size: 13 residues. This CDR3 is CASSLVPAHEQFF. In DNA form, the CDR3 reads TGTGCCAGCAGCTTAGTTCCGGCCCATGAGCAGTTCTTC.